This T cell receptor beta chain was documented in a study of blood T cell repertoires in COVID-19. Study overall: PBMCs, B-cell-depleted T cells, or T cells provided the cDNA or gDNA that made up the material.

In the authors' methods: Researchers report that nucleated cell counts were estimated from reference gene primer amplification. Data came from immunoSEQ multiplex PCR; TCRdb stores just in-frame clones and leaves some out. The V and J calls and clone size were taken over from that table, and D and trimming were inferred from the DNA. The sample lists hundreds of thousands of clones, approximately 90% occurring once. In Seattle, patients joined the study during active infection and were tracked longitudinally. The length of the CDR3 is 12 residues. V lost 4 bases and J 0 bases, leaving 4 bases between the germline ends. Germline V gene sequence: CDR1 SGHDT, CDR2 YYEEEE.

Sample: peripheral blood. The clonotype originates from a woman in her twenties or thirties with COVID-19, enrolled during active disease. V usage is TRBV5-6 and J usage is TRBJ1-1; D not certain. Here the CDR3 DNA reads TGTGCCAGCAGCCAAATGAACACTGAAGCTTTCTTT. This encodes CASSQMNTEAFF.